These 20 T cell receptor beta chains were all obtained from the same sample, sequenced in a study of blood T cell repertoires in COVID-19. Profiling relied on immunoSEQ multiplex PCR, and the TCRdb table lists in-frame clones only, not all of them. The sample includes approximately 150,000 clones, around 83% of them seen just once. The sequenced sample was peripheral blood. These receptors came from a woman aged 45-65 years with COVID-19, enrolled during active disease.

The chain combines TRBV4-1 with TRBJ2-5; 7 bases map to TRBD2. The CDR3 runs 16 residues. V was pared by 1 base and J by 3 bases, with 8 bases of the junction left unmatched. CDR1 is MGHRA, CDR2 YSYEKL, per germline. This CDR3 reads CASSQGPAAGEETQYF. The CDR3 DNA reads as TGCGCCAGCAGCCAAGGGCCCGCGGCGGGGGAAGAGACCCAGTACTTC.

The chain links TRBV3-1 (or the pseudogene TRBV3-2) to TRBJ2-5; no definite D call. The CDR3 runs 15 residues. CDR1 and CDR2 (germline): LGHDT, YNNKEL (reference sequence). Trimming left V 2 bases short and J 5 bases short, with 15 bases between. CDR3 sequence (DNA): TGTGCCAGCAGCCAAAGAGGTCCCCCAGCCGAGACCCAGTACTTC. Translated: CASSQRGPPAETQYF.

The chain carries TRBV28 and TRBJ1-5; TRBD1 aligns across 12 bases. The junction had 9 bases not matched to a gene; V was cut back by 5 bases and J by 4 bases. Germline V gene sequence: CDR1 MDHEN, CDR2 SYDVKM. CDR3 size: 17 residues. In DNA form, the CDR3 reads TGTGCCAGCAGTACATCGGGACAGGGGGCACTTAATCAGCCCCAGCATTTT. Translating it yields CASSTSGQGALNQPQHF.

V gene TRBV7-9 combines with J gene TRBJ2-2; maybe TRBD1 (6 bases). V lost 4 bases, J lost 5 bases, and 20 bases lay in between. The length of the CDR3 is 17 residues. Germline V gene sequence: CDR1 SEHNR, CDR2 FQNEAQ (reference sequence). CDR3 residues: CASSSYRGRGWTGELFF. The CDR3 nucleotides read TGTGCCAGCAGCTCGTATAGGGGCAGGGGATGGACCGGGGAGCTGTTTTTT.

V and J are TRBV7-2 and TRBJ1-5; a possible D gene is TRBD1 (6 bases). Germline CDR1 SGHTA, CDR2 FQGNSA. The V and J ends lost 5 bases and 0 bases respectively, with 14 bases between them. This CDR3 spans 16 amino acids. In DNA form, the CDR3 reads TGTGCCAGCAGCGCAACAGGGCCGTATAGCAATCAGCCCCAGCATTTT. Translating it yields CASSATGPYSNQPQHF.

The genes are TRBV30 and TRBJ2-3, with TRBD2 identical over 15 bases. Germline V CDR1 and CDR2: GTSNPN, SVGIG (reference sequence). This CDR3 has 15 residues. J gave up 6 bases and V 2 bases, and 3 bases lay outside the gene matches. The CDR3 region has the DNA TGTGCCTGGAGTAGGACTAGCGGGGGGGCGGATACGCAGTATTTT. It encodes CAWSRTSGGADTQYF.

The chain is built from TRBV10-3 and TRBJ2-7; D gene unclear. The germline V gene encodes CDR1 ENHRY and CDR2 SYGVKD. Trimming removed 3 bases from V and 4 bases from J, with 4 bases in between. The CDR3 is 11 amino acids. The CDR3 coding sequence is TGTGCCATCAGTGACAGATACGAGCAGTACTTC. This encodes CAISDRYEQYF.

CDR3 sequence (DNA): TGTGCCTGGGCAGCGCTACAGGGAAATGAAAAACTGTTTTTT. Its protein product is CAWAALQGNEKLFF. This chain joins TRBV30 and TRBJ1-4, with D possibly matching TRBD1 (6 bases). Germline values: CDR1 GTSNPN, CDR2 SVGIG (reference sequence). Trimming removed 5 bases at V and 5 bases at J, with 15 bases between. CDR3 length equals 14 residues. Combining the CDR3 with reference TRBV30 and TRBJ1-4 gives the whole variable domain SQTIHQWPATLVQPVGSPLSLECTVEGTSNPNLYWYRQAAGRGLQLLFYSVGIGQISSEVPQNLSASRPQDRQFILSSKKLLLSDSGFYLCAWAALQGNEKLFFGSGTQLSVL.

The chain links TRBV19 to TRBJ1-1; D is perhaps TRBD1 (6 bases). With 1 base removed from V and 6 bases from J, the gap between germline ends came to 6 bases. Germline V CDR1 and CDR2: LNHDA, SQIVND (reference sequence). The length of the CDR3 is 12 residues. Written as DNA, the CDR3 is TGTGCCAGTAGTATAGGGACAGCTGAAGCTTTCTTT. Translated, it gives CASSIGTAEAFF.

The rearrangement uses TRBV11-2 and TRBJ2-3, with TRBD2 as a possible D gene (6 bases). CDR3 size: 15 residues. Per the germline V gene, CDR1 is SGHAT and CDR2 is FQNNGV. V lost 7 bases and J lost 2, with 16 bases in between. The CDR3 DNA follows: TGTGCCAGCATCCCACGGGGCGGGGACACAGATACGCAGTATTTT. Translated: CASIPRGGDTDTQYF.

The chain combines TRBV4-2 with TRBJ2-1; 7 positions match TRBD2. Per germline, CDR1 LGHNA and CDR2 YNFKEQ. V dropped 1 base and J dropped 4; count of bases not matched to a gene: 4. The CDR3 length is 15 residues. DNA for the CDR3: TGTGCCAGCAGCCAAGCAACGGGGGGATACAATGAGCAGTTCTTC. It yields the protein CASSQATGGYNEQFF.

The chain joins TRBV27 to TRBJ2-7; 12 bases are shared with TRBD2. The germline CDR1 and CDR2 sequences are MNHEY and SMNVEV (reference sequence). This CDR3 is built from 17 residues. V lost 3 bases, J lost 0 bases, and 6 bases stayed unmatched. CDR3 nucleotides: TGTGCCAGCAGTTTCCTAACTAGCGGGGGGAGCTCCTACGAGCAGTACTTC. Translated, it gives CASSFLTSGGSSYEQYF.

V is TRBV2 and J is TRBJ2-5, with a possible D match to TRBD2 (5 bases). The CDR3 runs to 15 residues. CDR1 is SNHLY, CDR2 FYNNEI, per germline. V lost 0 bases and J 5 bases, leaving 13 bases between the germline ends. The CDR3 DNA sequence: TGTGCCAGCAGTGAAGCACGGGCTAGCAAGGAGACCCAGTACTTC. Encoded protein: CASSEARASKETQYF.

The chain is built from TRBV4-3 and TRBJ1-6; weak D call: TRBD1 (6 bases). This CDR3 is 17 amino acids long. Germline assignment: CDR1 LGHNA and CDR2 YSLEER. Trimming took 4 bases from V and 3 from J, leaving 16 bases between them. CDR3 protein: CASSPTGPQNYNSPLHF. The CDR3 region has the DNA TGCGCCAGCAGCCCTACAGGGCCCCAAAACTATAATTCACCCCTCCACTTT.

This chain joins TRBV18 and TRBJ2-3; TRBD1 might be the D (6 bases). From germline, CDR1 is KGHSH and CDR2 LQKENI. The ends were cut back, 0 bases at V and 5 bases at J, with 18 bases in the middle. The CDR3 is 17 residues long. The CDR3 DNA sequence: TGTGCCAGCTCACCACCGGCAGGGGCGAGTAGTATAGATACGCAGTATTTT. It encodes CASSPPAGASSIDTQYF.

V gene TRBV6-5 combines with J gene TRBJ1-2; D might be TRBD1 (5 bases). From germline, CDR1 is MNHEY and CDR2 SVGAGI. CDR3 length equals 14 residues. Trimming took off 5 bases at V and 3 bases at J, with 13 bases between the two ends. This chain's CDR3 is CASSPIDSYYGYTF. CDR3 sequence (DNA): TGTGCCAGCAGTCCTATCGACAGCTACTATGGCTACACCTTC.

The gene calls are TRBV29-1 and TRBJ1-2; 7 nucleotides align to TRBD1. The CDR3 contains 17 residues. CDR1 SQVTM and CDR2 ANQGSEA come from the germline V gene. Trimming at V came to 0 bases and at J to 1 base, leaving 11 bases not matched to a gene. The CDR3 loop reads CSVEDSFWDRDNYGYTF. The CDR3, as DNA: TGCAGCGTTGAAGATTCCTTTTGGGACAGAGATAACTATGGCTACACCTTC.

V usage is TRBV6-5 and J usage is TRBJ1-6; D not certain. The ends were cut back, 7 bases at V and 0 bases at J, with 7 bases in the middle. The CDR3 length is 14 residues. CDR1 and CDR2 from the germline V gene are MNHEY and SVGAGI. CDR3 sequence reads: CASTPSSYNSPLHF. For the CDR3, the DNA is TGTGCCAGCACCCCGAGCTCCTATAATTCACCCCTCCACTTT.

This clone has more than one count but fewer than ten. The chain carries TRBV2 and TRBJ1-6, with D possibly TRBD1 on 6 matching bases. The CDR3 runs 13 residues. V was pared by 6 bases and J by 8 bases, with 11 bases between. Germline-derived CDR1 and CDR2 are SNHLY and FYNNEI. Here the CDR3 reads CASSRDNDSPLHF. The CDR3 nucleotides read TGTGCCAGCAGCCGGGACAATGATTCACCCCTCCACTTT.

As concerns this clone: Other DNA sequences in the same sample also yield this CDR3. The chain joins TRBV30 to TRBJ1-1; D call uncertain. Germline V gene lookup returns CDR1 GTSNPN and CDR2 SVGIG (reference sequence). The CDR3 consists of 13 residues. Between the trimmed V and J ends, which lost 0 bases and 1 base, there was a span of 6 bases. CDR3 region: CAWSVRENTEAFF. DNA of the CDR3: TGTGCCTGGAGTGTCCGCGAGAACACTGAAGCTTTCTTT.